These T cell receptor beta chains were read from a single sample in a study of T cell responses to AZD1222 COVID-19 vaccine. Data came from immunoSEQ multiplex PCR; TCRdb stores just in-frame clones and leaves some out. This table holds 77,000 or so clones, approximately 88% found once. The sample was peripheral blood, taken on day 0 of AZD1222 vaccination. These receptors were collected from an adult in good health. Both conserved end residues are part of each CDR3. A D gene is named only where the DNA matches it firmly. Clone sizes are given selectively: once, few, many, or a class where the clone is expanded.

v_call d_call clone_size cdr3_aa
TRBV6-1 - - CASSERVGASYGYTF
TRBV10-2 - - CASSETATSPYEQYF
TRBV6-1 - - CASSLNQGSYEQYF
TRBV10-2 - - CASSLGRAGEQYF
TRBV6-6 - - CASSYSPLYNEQFF
TRBV9 - once CASSHNPSQGRVDNEQFF
TRBV4-2 - - CASSQDRNSNQPQHF
TRBV6-5 TRBD1 - CASSLTGTDGYTF
TRBV20-1 TRBD1 - CSASQGAGNQPQHF
TRBV7-3 - - CASSSRVQETQYF
TRBV6-4 TRBD1 few CASSFQGANGYTF
TRBV6-1 - - CASSETQGRVSNQPQHF
TRBV30 TRBD1 - CAWSVQGAGEQYF
TRBV14 - - CASSHAFGPGELFF
TRBV7-8 - - CASSVQGWETQYF
TRBV28 - - CASSLPGLGEKLFF
TRBV15 - - CATSPTPESNQPQHF
TRBV3-1/TRBV3-2 - - CASSQLGQSYEQYF
TRBV9 - - CASSVTGAQGSPLHF
TRBV2 - - CASSGSVYSGANVLTF
TRBV10-2 - few CASSESSGGGGQPQHF
TRBV24-1 TRBD1 - CATSDPTGDMDTDTQYF
TRBV12-5 - - CASGSLTDTQYF
TRBV7-9 - - CASSFNDEQFF
TRBV6-5 TRBD2 - CASSLAGGGRETQYF
TRBV9 - - CASSGRLLGYGYTF
TRBV15 - - CATSTPGLGNTEAFF
TRBV28 TRBD1 - CASSSQGGNYGYTF
TRBV19 - once CASSGPNSNQPQHF
TRBV10-3 TRBD2 - CAISDGTSGILGDEQYF
TRBV4-1 - - CASSQGVAGANVLTF
TRBV6-6 TRBD1 few CASSYSSDRGIDEQYF
TRBV5-8 - - CASSPVRPLHF
TRBV5-1 TRBD2 - CASSLGGRANEQFF
TRBV6-5 - - CASSYSPGLGLEQYF
TRBV4-3 TRBD1 - CASSHGQGNTDTQYF
TRBV9 - - CASSPRGIGGYNEQFF
TRBV30 - - CAWSRQVNTEAFF
TRBV12-3/TRBV12-4 - many CASSFEENTEAFF
TRBV28 - - CASRLGQTNYGYTF
TRBV5-1 TRBD2 - CASRAGGGYEQYF
TRBV3-1/TRBV3-2 - - CASSPIGVMNTEAFF
TRBV7-9 TRBD1 - CASSLTGQGNGYTF
TRBV6-1 - - CASSQAWFYEQYF
TRBV27 - - CATKLRGDPYGYTF
TRBV28 - once CASSFPGPGRRTQYF